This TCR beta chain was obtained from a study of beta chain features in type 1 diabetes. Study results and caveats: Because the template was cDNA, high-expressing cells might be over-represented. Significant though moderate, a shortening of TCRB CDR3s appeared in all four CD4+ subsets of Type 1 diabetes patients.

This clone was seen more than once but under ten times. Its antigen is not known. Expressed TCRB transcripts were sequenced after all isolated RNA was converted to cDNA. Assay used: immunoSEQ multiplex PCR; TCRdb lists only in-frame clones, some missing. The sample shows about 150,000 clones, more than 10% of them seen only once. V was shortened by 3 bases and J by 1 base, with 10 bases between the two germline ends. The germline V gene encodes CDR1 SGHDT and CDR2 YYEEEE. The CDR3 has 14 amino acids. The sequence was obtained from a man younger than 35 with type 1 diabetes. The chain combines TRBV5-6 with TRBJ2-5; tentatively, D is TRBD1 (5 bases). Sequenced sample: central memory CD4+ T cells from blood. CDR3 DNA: TGTGCCAGCAGCTCCAGGGATCTCCAAGAGACCCAGTACTTC. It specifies CASSSRDLQETQYF. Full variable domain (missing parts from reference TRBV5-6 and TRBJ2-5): DAGVTQSPTHLIKTRGQQVTLRCSPKSGHDTVSWYQQALGQGPQFIFQYYEEEERQRGNFPDRFSGHQFPNYSSELNVNALLLGDSALYLCASSSRDLQETQYFGPGTRLLVL.